The 28 T cell receptor beta chains presented below share a single source sample, sequenced in a study of read filtering for tumor transcriptome and immune sequencing. Molecular barcoded adaptors covering alpha/delta and beta/gamma chains were used on 400 ng RNA. TCRdb fed the reads into MiXCR, producing one record per CDR3 protein. The table shows fewer than 90,000 distinct CDR3 sequences, with 9% to 15% occurring only once. Sequenced material: a population of CD138-negative cells sorted from bone marrow. These receptors were collected from a donor over 35 with multiple myeloma.

This clonotype is labeled medium-sized. CDR3 loop: CASSSMVGTGFYEQYF. The CDR3, as DNA: TGTGCCAGCAGTTCCATGGTCGGGACAGGGTTTTACGAGCAGTACTTC. This chain connects TRBV28 to TRBJ2-7, with TRBD1 identical over 9 bases. Germline V CDR1 and CDR2: MDHEN, SYDVKM. The CDR3 is 16 amino acids. V trimming: 4 bases; J trimming: 4 bases; junction bases outside the gene matches: 11.

The table lists this clonotype with many counts. The rearrangement joins TRBV5-1 to TRBJ2-2, with 8 bases that match TRBD1. The CDR3 contains 17 residues. Germline V lookup: CDR1 SGHRS, CDR2 YFSETQ. Trimming removed 0 bases from V and 1 base from J; junction bases left unmatched: 5. In DNA, the CDR3 is TGCGCCAGCAGCTTGGCCCCGGGACAGGTGAACACCGGGGAGCTGTTTTTT. Translated, it gives CASSLAPGQVNTGELFF.

This clonotype was picked up many times. This chain connects TRBV10-3 to TRBJ2-1, with 11 bases lining up with TRBD2. CDR1 and CDR2 (germline): ENHRY, SYGVKD. The length of the CDR3 is 20 residues. After removal of 0 bases from V and 2 bases from J, the junction contained 12 bases not matched to a gene. As DNA, the CDR3 is TGTGCCATCAGTGAGTCCCTCGGGACTAGCGGCGCGATGACCTACAATGAGCAGTTCTTC. Translated, it gives CAISESLGTSGAMTYNEQFF.

In its sample, this clonotype was seen many times. The chain couples TRBV7-2 to TRBJ2-5, with 9 bases that match TRBD2. Germline V gene lookup returns CDR1 SGHTA and CDR2 FQGNSA. Trimming removed 4 bases from V and 2 bases from J; junction bases left unmatched: 2. The CDR3 contains 14 residues. The CDR3 region has the DNA TGTGCCAGCAGCTCGACTAGCGGTCAAGAGACCCAGTACTTC. This encodes CASSSTSGQETQYF. The whole variable domain, filled in from reference TRBV7-2 and TRBJ2-5, reads GAGVSQSPSNKVTEKGKDVELRCDPISGHTALYWYRQSLGQGLEFLIYFQGNSAPDKSGLPSDRFSAERTGGSVSTLTIQRTQQEDSAVYLCASSSTSGQETQYFGPGTRLLVL.

This clonotype was detected once. A much larger clone lies one base from this, so it may be a read error. J is TRBJ2-5 and V is TRBV20-1; D call uncertain. CDR1 is DFQATT and CDR2 is SNEGSKA in the germline V gene (reference sequence). V lost 4 bases and J 1 base, leaving 13 bases between the germline ends. There are 14 residues in the CDR3. DNA for the CDR3: TGCAGTGCTAAAAGATCGGATCTCCAAGAGACCCAGTACTTC. Translated: CSAKRSDLQETQYF.

On this clonotype: A single base separates this from a much larger clone, so it may be a read error. The chain carries TRBV3-1 and TRBJ2-3; maybe TRBD1 (5 bases). Per germline, CDR1 LGHDT and CDR2 YNNKEL (reference sequence). The CDR3 totals 15 residues. As DNA, the CDR3 is TGTGCCAGCAGCGAAGACAGTGGTGGCGCAGATACGCAGTATTTT. It translates to CASSEDSGGADTQYF.

In this sample, this clonotype turned up a few times. V usage is TRBV30 and J usage is TRBJ2-2; 8 nucleotides align to TRBD2. The V gene's germline CDR1 is GTSNPN and CDR2 SVGIG (reference sequence). With 5 bases clipped from V and 1 base from J, the junction kept 12 bases outside the gene matches. The CDR3 contains 17 residues. For the CDR3, the DNA is TGTGCCTGGGCCCCCTGGACTAGCTTAGGGAACACCGGGGAGCTGTTTTTT. Protein: CAWAPWTSLGNTGELFF.

This clonotype was detected many times. The chain combines TRBV18 with TRBJ1-6; D may be TRBD1 (6 bases). Trimming took 3 bases from V and 7 from J, leaving 10 bases between them. Germline loops: CDR1 KGHSH, CDR2 LQKENI. The CDR3 covers 14 residues. The CDR3 reads CASSPDRNNSPLHF. DNA for the CDR3: TGTGCCAGCTCACCCGACAGGAACAATTCACCCCTCCACTTT.

This clonotype was counted at least ten times. The V and J genes are TRBV2 and TRBJ1-1; the match to TRBD1 covers 10 bases. Per the germline V gene, CDR1 is SNHLY and CDR2 is FYNNEI. V shed 6 bases and J 0 bases; nucleotides not matched to a gene: 10. CDR3 length: 17 residues. CDR3 amino acids: CASSPDRGRGMNTEAFF. CDR3 nucleotide sequence: TGTGCCAGCAGCCCAGACAGGGGGCGCGGAATGAACACTGAAGCTTTCTTT. Filled out from reference TRBV2 and TRBJ1-1, the complete variable domain reads EPEVTQTPSHQVTQMGQEVILRCVPISNHLYFYWYRQILGQKVEFLVSFYNNEISEKSEIFDDQFSVERPDGSNFTLKIRSTKLEDSAMYFCASSPDRGRGMNTEAFFGQGTRLTVV.

The table lists this clonotype with many counts. The V call is TRBV28, the J call TRBJ2-7, with 12 bases identical to TRBD2. Germline-derived CDR1 and CDR2 are MDHEN and SYDVKM. CDR3 size: 15 residues. V lost 5 bases and J lost 3; bases outside the gene matches: 5. The CDR3 is CASSVGTSGFYEQYF. Written as DNA, the CDR3 is TGTGCCAGCAGTGTAGGGACTAGCGGGTTCTACGAGCAGTACTTC.

This clonotype was picked up many times. The chain employs TRBV20-1 and TRBJ2-7; possible D gene TRBD1, 5 bases. The germline V and J ends were trimmed by 6 bases and 3 bases, with 24 bases remaining between them. Germline V gene sequence: CDR1 DFQATT, CDR2 SNEGSKA (reference sequence). CDR3 length equals 16 residues. The CDR3 sequence is CSARPSKQGFLYEQYF. As DNA, the CDR3 is TGCAGTGCAAGACCCTCAAAGCAGGGTTTTCTCTACGAGCAGTACTTC.

This clonotype was recorded many times. V and J are TRBV28 and TRBJ2-5; TRBD2 agrees at 7 bases. The CDR3 contains 15 residues. CDR1 is MDHEN, CDR2 SYDVKM, per germline. Trimming took 4 bases from V and 3 from J; bases not matched to a gene: 8. The CDR3 bases are TGTGCCAGCAGTTCGGGGGGACCTCCGGAAGAGACCCAGTACTTC. This gives the protein CASSSGGPPEETQYF.

In its sample, this clonotype was seen many times. One end of the junction is discordant with germline, which a read error may explain. This rearrangement joins TRBV7-7 to TRBJ2-2; D gene ambiguous. The CDR3 has 12 amino acids. Germline CDR1 is SSHAT and CDR2 is FNYEAQ (reference sequence). The CDR3, as DNA: TGTGCTAGCAGCCCGGATCGCGGGGAGCTGTTTTTT. It codes for CASSPDRGELFF.

This clonotype was counted ten times or more. The chain combines TRBV4-1 with TRBJ1-1, with D perhaps TRBD1 (5 bases). Trimming took 2 bases from V and 1 from J, leaving 8 bases between them. The CDR3 is 14 amino acids. In germline, CDR1 is MGHRA, CDR2 YSYEKL. The CDR3 DNA is TGCGCCAGCAGCCAACGGGGCCCGAACACTGAAGCTTTCTTT. It encodes CASSQRGPNTEAFF.

Details on this clonotype: Given a much more abundant clone one base away, this may be a read error. This chain connects TRBV7-8 to TRBJ1-1; 10 bases match TRBD1. Germline V gives CDR1 SGHVS, CDR2 FQNEAQ. This CDR3 is built from 13 residues. The CDR3: CASSTRDRGRALF. The CDR3 DNA reads TGTGCCAGCAGCACGAGGGACAGGGGACGAGCTCTCTTT. Supplemented by reference TRBV7-8 and TRBJ1-1, the full variable domain reads GAGVSQSPRYKVAKRGQDVALRCDPISGHVSLFWYQQALGQGPEFLTYFQNEAQLDKSGLPSDRFFAERPEGSVSTLKIQRTQQEDSAVYLCASSTRDRGRALFGQGTRLTVV.

In this sample, this clonotype turned up many times. This sequence joins TRBV5-1 and TRBJ1-1, with a tentative D call TRBD1 (5 bases). The CDR3 has 14 residues. From germline, CDR1 is SGHRS and CDR2 YFSETQ. Trimming took off 1 base at V and 1 base at J, with 8 bases between the two ends. This chain's CDR3 is CASSLTGENTEAFF. In DNA, the CDR3 is TGCGCCAGCAGCTTGACAGGTGAGAACACTGAAGCTTTCTTT.

This clonotype was seen ten or more times. The V and J genes are TRBV5-1 and TRBJ2-1; the match to TRBD1 covers 7 bases. This CDR3 has 15 amino acids. With 4 bases clipped from V and 3 bases from J, the junction kept 7 bases outside the gene matches. Germline V gene sequence: CDR1 SGHRS, CDR2 YFSETQ. Here the CDR3 DNA reads TGCGCCAGCAGCGTGACAGGGCCCTACTACAATGAGCAGTTCTTC. It encodes CASSVTGPYYNEQFF.

This clonotype was detected many times. The rearrangement links TRBV6-5 to TRBJ2-1; 8 positions match TRBD2. The CDR3 length is 16 residues. Germline CDR1 reads MNHEY; CDR2 reads SVGAGI. The trim removed 3 bases at V and 5 bases at J, leaving 9 bases unmatched. Here the CDR3 DNA reads TGTGCCAGCAGTTATTTCGGGAGGGCCCGCCACAATGAGCAGTTCTTC. Its protein is CASSYFGRARHNEQFF.

In this sample, this clonotype turned up many times. The CDR3, as DNA: TGCGCCAGCAGCCGGGATCTCCCGGTCGTCCCCACTGAAGCTTTCTTT. Its protein product is CASSRDLPVVPTEAFF. This rearrangement joins TRBV5-1 to TRBJ1-1; D remains ambiguous. Trimming stripped 4 bases from V and 4 bases from J, with 20 bases between. The length of the CDR3 is 16 residues. The germline CDR1 and CDR2 sequences are SGHRS and YFSETQ.

This clonotype was counted ten times or more. The V call is TRBV4-2, the J call TRBJ1-1; D is possibly TRBD1 (6 bases). This CDR3 region has 12 residues. The germline CDR1 and CDR2 sequences are LGHNA and YNFKEQ. Trimming stripped 2 bases from V and 6 bases from J, with 7 bases between. CDR3 nucleotide sequence: TGTGCCAGCAGCCAACAGGGGCCTGAAGCTTTCTTT. It is translated as CASSQQGPEAFF.

Note on this clonotype: The junction and the germline gene differ at one end; a read error may be behind it. The chain couples TRBV2 to TRBJ2-1; TRBD2 might be the D (5 bases). Germline values: CDR1 SNHLY, CDR2 FYNNEI. This CDR3 region has 16 residues. CDR3 DNA: TGTGCCAGCAGTGATGGAGGATTTAGCTCCTACAATGCGCAGTTCTTC. Translation: CASSDGGFSSYNAQFF.

This clonotype was counted a few times. V usage is TRBV6-2 or TRBV6-3 and J usage is TRBJ2-3, with a weak D call TRBD1 (6 bases). Trimming stripped 1 base from V and 2 bases from J, with 10 bases between. This CDR3 is built from 15 residues. The germline V gene encodes CDR1 MNHEY and CDR2 SVGEGT. CDR3 sequence: CASSYWAGDTDTQYF. The CDR3 DNA reads as TGTGCCAGCAGTTACTGGGCAGGGGACACAGATACGCAGTATTTT.

This clonotype has ten or more counts. The chain has TRBV18 and TRBJ2-1, with D perhaps TRBD2 (6 bases). This CDR3 is built from 15 residues. The germline gives CDR1 KGHSH, CDR2 LQKENI. Trimming pared 3 bases from V and 3 bases from J, leaving 12 bases between. CDR3 residues: CASSPLRDFYNEQFF. The CDR3 nucleotides read TGTGCCAGCTCACCGCTTCGGGACTTCTACAATGAGCAGTTCTTC.

In this sample, this clonotype turned up many times. The genes are TRBV25-1 and TRBJ2-4, with no clear D. V was clipped by 0 bases and J by 0 bases, with 12 bases between them. Germline V gives CDR1 MGHDK, CDR2 SYGVNS. The CDR3 consists of 17 residues. This CDR3 reads CASSEYRQVLAKNIQYF. The CDR3 coding sequence is TGTGCCAGCAGTGAATACAGGCAGGTTCTAGCCAAAAACATTCAGTACTTC.

On this clonotype itself: A much larger clone differs from this one at a single base, so this may be a read error. The chain couples TRBV6-6 to TRBJ2-5, with D perhaps given as TRBD1 or TRBD2 (5 bases each). The germline CDR1 and CDR2 sequences are MNHNY and SVGAGI (reference sequence). The CDR3 totals 13 residues. Here the CDR3 reads CACSRDPEETQYF. CDR3 nucleotides: TGTGCCTGCAGCCGGGACCCAGAAGAGACCCAGTACTTC.

Only a few counts were recorded for this clonotype. A read error is possible here, since a much larger clone lies one base away. This sequence joins TRBV5-1 and TRBJ2-1; D ambiguous. Looked up from germline, CDR1 is SGHRS and CDR2 is YFSETQ. CDR3 size: 15 residues. The CDR3 loop reads CTSSLRTHLFNEQFF. In DNA, the CDR3 is TGCACCAGCAGCTTGCGGACCCACCTTTTCAATGAGCAGTTCTTC.

This clonotype has a count of ten or more. The chain is built from TRBV5-1 and TRBJ2-1, with D perhaps matching TRBD2 (6 bases). This CDR3 is 14 amino acids long. V was clipped by 4 bases and J by 6 bases, with 14 bases between them. Germline V gene data show CDR1 as SGHRS and CDR2 as YFSETQ. The CDR3 loop is CASSPGGMGNEQFF. For the CDR3, the DNA is TGCGCCAGCAGCCCCGGGGGAATGGGCAATGAGCAGTTCTTC.

Many counts were recorded for this clonotype. Sequence at one end of the junction differs from germline and may be a read error. This chain uses TRBV29-1 with TRBJ1-1, with D uncertain. Germline V gives CDR1 SQVTM, CDR2 ANQGSEA. This CDR3 comprises 14 residues. CDR3 in DNA: TGCAGCGTTGAAGACCCAAATGGGAACAGTGAAGCTTTCTTT. This sequence encodes CSVEDPNGNSEAFF.